This T cell receptor (beta chain) is drawn from a study of early T cells in non-severe SARS-CoV-2 infection. TCRdb independently ran MiXCR on the 5' RACE reads; one entry per CDR3 protein. The sample has tens of thousands of distinct CDR3 sequences, roughly 4.1% seen once. The length of the CDR3 is 19 residues. This clonotype has ten or more counts. Sequencing was carried out using whole blood. V and J are TRBV21-1 and TRBJ1-3; TRBD1 is taken as the D call from the table, unchecked against the DNA. TRBV21-1 counts as a pseudogene. The TCR comes from an adult who was a healthcare worker with PCR-confirmed SARS-CoV-2 infection or an uninfected control (not recorded which). The CDR3 nucleotides are TGTGCCAGCAGCACGGGACAGGGGATTTGTAGTACGACTGGAAACACCATATATTTT. It is translated as CASSTGQGICSTTGNTIYF.